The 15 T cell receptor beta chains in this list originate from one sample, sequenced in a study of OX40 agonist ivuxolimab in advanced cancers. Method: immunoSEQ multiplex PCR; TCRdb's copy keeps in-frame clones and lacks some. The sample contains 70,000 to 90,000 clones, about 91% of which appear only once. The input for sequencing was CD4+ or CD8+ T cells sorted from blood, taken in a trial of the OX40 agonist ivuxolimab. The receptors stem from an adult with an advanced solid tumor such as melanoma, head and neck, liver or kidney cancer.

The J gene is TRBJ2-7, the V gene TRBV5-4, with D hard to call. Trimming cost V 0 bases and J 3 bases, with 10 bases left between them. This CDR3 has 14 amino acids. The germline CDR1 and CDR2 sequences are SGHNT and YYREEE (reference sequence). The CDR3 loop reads CASSLGGTYYEQYF. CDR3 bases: TGTGCCAGCAGCTTGGGTGGCACCTACTACGAGCAGTACTTC.

This CDR3 is CASSPGQGVPEAFF. The CDR3 DNA sequence: TGCGCCAGCAGTCCGGGACAGGGGGTTCCTGAAGCTTTCTTT. The V gene is TRBV5-1, the J gene TRBJ1-1, with 11 bases matching TRBD1. The trim removed 5 bases at V and 6 bases at J, leaving 6 bases unmatched. The CDR3 is 14 amino acids. Germline CDR1 SGHRS, CDR2 YFSETQ.

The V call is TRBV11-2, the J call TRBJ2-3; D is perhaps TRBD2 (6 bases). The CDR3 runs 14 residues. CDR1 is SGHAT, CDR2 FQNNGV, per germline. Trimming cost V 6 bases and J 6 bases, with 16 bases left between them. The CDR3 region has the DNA TGTGCCAGCAGTGCCCAGTCGGGGAGGGATACGCAGTATTTT. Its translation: CASSAQSGRDTQYF.

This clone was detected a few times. The CDR3 DNA sequence: TGTGCCAGCAGATATACAGGGGGGAACACTGAAGCTTTCTTT. Its translation: CASRYTGGNTEAFF. This chain links TRBV6-5 with TRBJ1-1; 8 nucleotides match TRBD1. Unmatched junction bases numbered 4, after V lost 6 bases and J lost 1 base. CDR1 is MNHEY and CDR2 is SVGAGI in the germline V gene. The CDR3 has 14 residues.

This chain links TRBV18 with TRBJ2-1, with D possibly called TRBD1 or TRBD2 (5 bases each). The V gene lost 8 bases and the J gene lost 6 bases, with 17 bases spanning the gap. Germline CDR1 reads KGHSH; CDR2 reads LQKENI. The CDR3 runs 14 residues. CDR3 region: CASEVGQGVNEQFF. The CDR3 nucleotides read TGTGCCAGCGAGGTGGGCCAGGGAGTCAATGAGCAGTTCTTC.

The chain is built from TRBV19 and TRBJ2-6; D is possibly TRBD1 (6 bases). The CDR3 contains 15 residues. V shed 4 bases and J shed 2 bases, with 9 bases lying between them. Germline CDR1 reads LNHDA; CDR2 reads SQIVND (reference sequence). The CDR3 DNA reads TGTGCCAGTAGTACCCACAGGGCTGGGGCCAACGTCCTGACTTTC. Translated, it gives CASSTHRAGANVLTF.

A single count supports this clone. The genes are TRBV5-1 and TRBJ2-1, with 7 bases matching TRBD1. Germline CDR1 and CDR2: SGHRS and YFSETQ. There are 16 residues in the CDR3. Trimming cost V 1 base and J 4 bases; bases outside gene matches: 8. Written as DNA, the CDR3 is TGCGCCAGCAGCTTGCCGAGGGACAGTTTATACAATGAGCAGTTCTTC. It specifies CASSLPRDSLYNEQFF.

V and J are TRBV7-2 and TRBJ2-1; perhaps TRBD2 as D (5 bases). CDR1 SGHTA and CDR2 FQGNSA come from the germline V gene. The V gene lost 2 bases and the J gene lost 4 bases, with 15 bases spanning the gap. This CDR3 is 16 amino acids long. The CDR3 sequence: CASSLRRTGNYNEQFF. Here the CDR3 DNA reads TGTGCCAGCAGCTTACGTAGGACTGGAAATTACAATGAGCAGTTCTTC.

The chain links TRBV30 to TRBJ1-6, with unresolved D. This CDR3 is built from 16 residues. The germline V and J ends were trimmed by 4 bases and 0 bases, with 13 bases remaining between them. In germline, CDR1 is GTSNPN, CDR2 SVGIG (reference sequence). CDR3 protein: CAWNNLWSSYNSPLHF. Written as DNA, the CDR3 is TGTGCCTGGAATAATCTGTGGAGCTCCTATAATTCACCCCTCCACTTT.

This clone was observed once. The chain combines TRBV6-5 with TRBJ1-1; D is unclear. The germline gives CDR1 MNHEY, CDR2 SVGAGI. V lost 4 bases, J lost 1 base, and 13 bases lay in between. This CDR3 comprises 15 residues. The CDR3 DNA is TGTGCCAGCAGTTTATGGTCCGTTGGGAACACTGAAGCTTTCTTT. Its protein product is CASSLWSVGNTEAFF.

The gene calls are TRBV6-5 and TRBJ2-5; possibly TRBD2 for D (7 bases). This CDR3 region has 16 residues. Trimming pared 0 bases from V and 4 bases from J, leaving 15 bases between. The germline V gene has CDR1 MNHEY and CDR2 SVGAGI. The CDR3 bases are TGTGCCAGCAGTTACTCGGGTAGAGGGGGGGGAGAGACCCAGTACTTC. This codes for CASSYSGRGGGETQYF.

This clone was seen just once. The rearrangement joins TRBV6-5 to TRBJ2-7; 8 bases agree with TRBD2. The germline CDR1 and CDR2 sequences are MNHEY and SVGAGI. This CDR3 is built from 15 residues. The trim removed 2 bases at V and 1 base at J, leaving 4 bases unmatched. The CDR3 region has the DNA TGTGCCAGCAGTTACAGCGGGGGTGAATCCTACGAGCAGTACTTC. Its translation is CASSYSGGESYEQYF.

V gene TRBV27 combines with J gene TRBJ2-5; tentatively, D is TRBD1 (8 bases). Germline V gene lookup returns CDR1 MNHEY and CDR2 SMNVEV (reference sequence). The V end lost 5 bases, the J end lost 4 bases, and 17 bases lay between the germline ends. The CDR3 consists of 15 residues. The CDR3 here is CASSTQYRGGETQYF. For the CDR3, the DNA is TGTGCCAGCAGTACACAATACAGGGGGGGAGAGACCCAGTACTTC.

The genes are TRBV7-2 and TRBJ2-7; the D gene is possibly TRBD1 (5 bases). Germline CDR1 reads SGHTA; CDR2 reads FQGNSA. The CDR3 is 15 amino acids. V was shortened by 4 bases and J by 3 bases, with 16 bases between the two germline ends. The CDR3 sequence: CASSSGYGRDYEQYF. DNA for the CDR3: TGTGCCAGCAGCTCCGGATACGGCAGGGACTACGAGCAGTACTTC. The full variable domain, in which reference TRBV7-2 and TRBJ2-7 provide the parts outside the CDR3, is GAGVSQSPSNKVTEKGKDVELRCDPISGHTALYWYRQSLGQGLEFLIYFQGNSAPDKSGLPSDRFSAERTGGSVSTLTIQRTQQEDSAVYLCASSSGYGRDYEQYFGPGTRLTVT.

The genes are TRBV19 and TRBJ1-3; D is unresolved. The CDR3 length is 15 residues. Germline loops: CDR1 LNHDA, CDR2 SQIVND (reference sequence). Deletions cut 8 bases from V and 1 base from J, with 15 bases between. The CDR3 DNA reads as TGTGCCAGTTTTCATCACCGGGCGTCTGGAAACACCATATATTTT. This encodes CASFHHRASGNTIYF.